The next 22 T cell receptor beta chains were all read from a single sample in a study of T cell responses to AZD1222 COVID-19 vaccine. Profiled with immunoSEQ multiplex PCR; TCRdb holds only in-frame clones, not every one. Of more than 70,000 clones listed, approximately 90% are singletons. Sequenced material: peripheral blood, taken 28 days after the second AZD1222 dose. The receptors originated from an adult who received the AZD1222 COVID-19 vaccine.

The chain recombines TRBV18 with TRBJ1-2, with 7 nucleotides matching TRBD1. In germline, CDR1 is KGHSH, CDR2 LQKENI. Trimming removed 0 bases from V and 5 bases from J; junction bases left unmatched: 6. The CDR3 contains 15 residues. This CDR3 is CASSPPQVRGYGYTF. CDR3 in DNA: TGTGCCAGCTCACCACCGCAGGTCAGGGGGTATGGCTACACCTTC.

The chain carries TRBV5-1 and TRBJ1-1, with unresolved D. V was shortened by 8 bases and J by 4 bases, with 12 bases between the two germline ends. Germline CDR1 and CDR2: SGHRS and YFSETQ. The CDR3 runs to 12 residues. CDR3 protein: CARTAGFTEAFF. CDR3 DNA sequence: TGCGCCAGGACGGCGGGCTTCACTGAAGCTTTCTTT.

The V gene is TRBV29-1, the J gene TRBJ2-1, with 7 positions matching TRBD2. The CDR3 has 15 amino acids. CDR1 and CDR2 (germline): SQVTM, ANQGSEA. Trimming at V came to 7 bases and at J to 3 bases, leaving 12 bases not matched to a gene. In DNA form, the CDR3 reads TGCAGCGGCCTAAGGGAGCGGGATATCTACAATGAGCAGTTCTTC. This encodes CSGLRERDIYNEQFF.

This chain connects TRBV6-5 to TRBJ1-6, with D unresolved. Trimming took off 2 bases at V and 8 bases at J, with 7 bases between the two ends. From germline, CDR1 is MNHEY and CDR2 SVGAGI. This CDR3 is built from 13 residues. CDR3 bases: TGTGCCAGCAGTTACCGGGAGCATTCACCCCTCCACTTT. This translates into CASSYREHSPLHF.

The chain uses TRBV5-1 and TRBJ2-7; the D gene is possibly TRBD1 (5 bases). Trimming removed 4 bases at V and 7 bases at J, with 12 bases between. The CDR3 covers 12 residues. CDR1 and CDR2 (germline): SGHRS, YFSETQ. In DNA form, the CDR3 reads TGCGCCAGCAGCCTGCAGGGTAAGGAGCAGTACTTC. Translation: CASSLQGKEQYF.

V gene TRBV24-1 combines with J gene TRBJ2-1; maybe TRBD2 (6 bases). The CDR3 runs to 14 residues. Germline V gene data show CDR1 as KGHDR and CDR2 as SFDVKD. V was shortened by 3 bases and J by 5 bases, with 10 bases between the two germline ends. The CDR3 bases are TGTGCCACCAGTGATCCCGGGAGCAACAATGAGCAGTTCTTC. This encodes CATSDPGSNNEQFF.

V and J are TRBV6-5 and TRBJ2-1; D remains ambiguous. The CDR3 has 13 amino acids. Germline V gives CDR1 MNHEY, CDR2 SVGAGI. Trimming removed 4 bases from V and 7 bases from J, with 11 bases in between. As DNA, the CDR3 is TGTGCCAGCAGTTTATCCTTAAGGAATGAGCAGTTCTTC. Its translation is CASSLSLRNEQFF.

CDR3 nucleotides: TGTGCCTGGAGTGTGCTCGTGAACACTGAAGCTTTCTTT. This sequence encodes CAWSVLVNTEAFF. The rearrangement links TRBV30 to TRBJ1-1; D gene unclear. CDR1 and CDR2 (germline): GTSNPN, SVGIG (reference sequence). V lost 0 bases to trimming and J lost 0 bases, with 5 bases between them. The CDR3 runs to 13 residues. The complete variable domain, with remaining parts taken from reference TRBV30 and TRBJ1-1, reads SQTIHQWPATLVQPVGSPLSLECTVEGTSNPNLYWYRQAAGRGLQLLFYSVGIGQISSEVPQNLSASRPQDRQFILSSKKLLLSDSGFYLCAWSVLVNTEAFFGQGTRLTVV.

The CDR3 bases are TGTGCCAGCAGCTCTGACAGGTCCTCTAGCACAGATACGCAGTATTTT. Its protein is CASSSDRSSSTDTQYF. The genes are TRBV7-9 and TRBJ2-3; TRBD1 might be the D (6 bases). The germline V and J ends were trimmed by 4 bases and 0 bases, with 14 bases remaining between them. Per the germline V gene, CDR1 is SEHNR and CDR2 is FQNEAQ (reference sequence). The CDR3 loop spans 16 amino acids.

The chain combines TRBV18 with TRBJ2-1; 12 nucleotides line up with TRBD2. CDR1 is KGHSH, CDR2 LQKENI, per germline. Trimming took 3 bases from V and 4 from J; bases not matched to a gene: 1. There are 15 residues in the CDR3. CDR3 coding DNA: TGTGCCAGCTCACCCGGGACTAGCGGGTACAATGAGCAGTTCTTC. Protein product: CASSPGTSGYNEQFF.

The chain is built from TRBV7-6 and TRBJ2-7; D may be TRBD2 (6 bases). Trimming pared 1 base from V and 3 bases from J, leaving 16 bases between. Germline CDR1 SGHVS, CDR2 FNYEAQ. The CDR3 is 16 amino acids. DNA of the CDR3: TGTGCCAGCAGCTTAGGGCGCGGGACTGCGATCTACGAGCAGTACTTC. Protein sequence: CASSLGRGTAIYEQYF. Looking up the rest from reference TRBV7-6 and TRBJ2-7 gives the full variable domain: GAGVSQSPRYKVTKRGQDVALRCDPISGHVSLYWYRQALGQGPEFLTYFNYEAQQDKSGLPNDRFSAERPEGSISTLTIQRTEQRDSAMYRCASSLGRGTAIYEQYFGPGTRLTVT.

This clone is a singleton in its sample. The rearrangement links TRBV5-1 to TRBJ1-1; 7 bases are a match to TRBD1. The CDR3 is made up of 15 amino acids. CDR1 SGHRS and CDR2 YFSETQ come from the germline V gene. V gave up 4 bases and J gave up 11 bases; unmatched junction bases: 17. The CDR3 spells CASSPSWGDRAEAFF. Written as DNA, the CDR3 is TGCGCCAGCAGCCCTAGCTGGGGAGACAGGGCGGAGGCTTTCTTT. The complete variable domain, with remaining parts taken from reference TRBV5-1 and TRBJ1-1, reads KAGVTQTPRYLIKTRGQQVTLSCSPISGHRSVSWYQQTPGQGLQFLFEYFSETQRNKGNFPGRFSGRQFSNSRSEMNVSTLELGDSALYLCASSPSWGDRAEAFFGQGTRLTVV.

The chain carries TRBV6-6 and TRBJ2-6; D gene uncertain. Trimming took 5 bases from V and 3 from J, leaving 8 bases between them. This CDR3 spans 14 amino acids. Germline V gives CDR1 MNHNY, CDR2 SVGAGI (reference sequence). This chain's CDR3 is CASSPGGGANVLTF. CDR3 nucleotide sequence: TGTGCCAGCAGTCCGGGTGGTGGGGCCAACGTCCTGACTTTC.

This clone has just a few counts. The chain joins TRBV7-9 to TRBJ1-5; TRBD1 matches 8 bases. CDR1 is SEHNR and CDR2 is FQNEAQ in the germline V gene (reference sequence). This CDR3 comprises 17 residues. Trimming removed 5 bases from V and 7 bases from J; junction bases left unmatched: 16. CDR3 DNA: TGTGCCAGCAGCCTCGGGGTCGGCAGGGGGCGCGGACAGCCCCAGCATTTT. It specifies CASSLGVGRGRGQPQHF.

The chain combines TRBV28 with TRBJ1-2; D is perhaps TRBD1 (6 bases). CDR1 is MDHEN and CDR2 is SYDVKM in the germline V gene. V was clipped by 7 bases and J by 2 bases, with 8 bases between them. This CDR3 spans 12 amino acids. CDR3 nucleotide sequence: TGTGCCAGCAAAACAGGGAACTATGGCTACACCTTC. As protein: CASKTGNYGYTF.

The CDR3 here is CASSLLGHNNSPLHF. CDR3 in DNA: TGCGCCAGCAGCTTGTTGGGACACAATAATTCACCCCTCCACTTT. The chain has TRBV5-1 and TRBJ1-6; the D gene is possibly TRBD1 (6 bases). V shed 1 base and J shed 5 bases, with 10 bases lying between them. In germline, CDR1 is SGHRS, CDR2 YFSETQ. There are 15 residues in the CDR3.

The chain has TRBV3-1 (or the pseudogene TRBV3-2) and TRBJ1-1; D gene unclear. The ends were cut back, 7 bases at V and 1 base at J, with 13 bases in the middle. The germline V gene encodes CDR1 LGHDT and CDR2 YNNKEL (reference sequence). The CDR3 is made up of 14 amino acids. The CDR3 sequence is CASTPGRWNTEAFF. The CDR3, as DNA: TGTGCCAGCACCCCTGGACGGTGGAACACTGAAGCTTTCTTT.

The rearrangement links TRBV2 to TRBJ2-3; 10 bases agree with TRBD2. The CDR3 extends over 15 amino acids. The V gene's germline CDR1 is SNHLY and CDR2 FYNNEI. Trimming cost V 6 bases and J 2 bases; bases outside gene matches: 5. CDR3 region: CASRRTSGHTDTQYF. CDR3 nucleotides: TGTGCCAGCAGGAGGACTAGCGGCCACACAGATACGCAGTATTTT.

The V call is TRBV19, the J call TRBJ2-6; D unresolved. V lost 4 bases to trimming and J lost 4 bases, with 11 bases between them. Germline CDR1 is LNHDA and CDR2 is SQIVND (reference sequence). The CDR3 consists of 15 residues. The CDR3 protein is CASSTAHSGANVLTF. In DNA form, the CDR3 reads TGTGCCAGTAGTACCGCCCACTCAGGGGCCAACGTCCTGACTTTC. The full variable domain, its missing parts supplied by reference TRBV19 and TRBJ2-6, is DGGITQSPKYLFRKEGQNVTLSCEQNLNHDAMYWYRQDPGQGLRLIYYSQIVNDFQKGDIAEGYSVSREKKESFPLTVTSAQKNPTAFYLCASSTAHSGANVLTFGAGSRLTVL.

This chain joins TRBV12-3 or TRBV12-4 and TRBJ1-2, with D tentatively TRBD1 (5 bases). This CDR3 contains 12 residues. Between the trimmed V and J ends, which lost 3 bases and 7 bases, there was a span of 9 bases. In DNA form, the CDR3 reads TGTGCCAGCAGTTTGGGGGTTGGTGGCTACACCTTC. Its translation: CASSLGVGGYTF.

The chain links TRBV27 to TRBJ1-1; 8 bases are shared with TRBD1. Losses at the gene ends were 5 bases for V and 5 bases for J; bases not matched to a gene: 4. CDR1 and CDR2 (germline): MNHEY, SMNVEV (reference sequence). The CDR3 is 13 amino acids. CDR3 in DNA: TGTGCCAGCAGTCTGACAGGGGATACTGAAGCTTTCTTT. Translation gives CASSLTGDTEAFF.

The CDR3 spells CASSLTVPGANVLTF. The CDR3 DNA reads as TGCGCCAGCAGCTTAACGGTGCCTGGGGCCAACGTCCTGACTTTC. The J gene is TRBJ2-6, the V gene TRBV5-1; D is undetermined. The CDR3 loop spans 15 amino acids. V was clipped by 2 bases and J by 2 bases, with 8 bases between them. CDR1 and CDR2 (germline): SGHRS, YFSETQ.